Described below is a single TCR beta chain sequence and its context. Its target is unknown. The source of the sample is a study of radiotherapy plus CTLA-4 blockade in lung cancer. Study-wide results and caveats: Tumor-origin TCR clones grew in blood after radiotherapy plus ipilimumab. Response, reportedly, was best predicted by interferon-beta along with early blood T cell clone dynamics.

Measured with immunoSEQ multiplex PCR; TCRdb has only the in-frame clones, and not every one. The sample yields 65,000 to 85,000 clones, around 69% seen once. The V gene's germline CDR1 is SGHNT and CDR2 YYREEE (reference sequence). The CDR3 contains 14 residues. Between the trimmed V and J ends, which lost 6 bases and 5 bases, there was a span of 17 bases. The source material was peripheral blood, sampled from a patient treated with radiotherapy plus ipilimumab. This chain connects TRBV5-4 to TRBJ1-2, with D tentatively TRBD1 (5 bases). The receptor comes from a human donor with non-small cell lung cancer whose response to radiotherapy plus ipilimumab could not be evaluated. Some clones in this sample may be carry-over from other donors' samples. CDR3 sequence reads: CASTNNQGGYGYTF. The CDR3 region has the DNA TGTGCCAGCACCAACAACCAGGGCGGTTATGGCTACACCTTC. The variable domain in full, completed from reference TRBV5-4 and TRBJ1-2, reads ETGVTQSPTHLIKTRGQQVTLRCSSQSGHNTVSWYQQALGQGPQFIFQYYREEENGRGNFPPRFSGLQFPNYSSELNVNALELDDSALYLCASTNNQGGYGYTFGSGTRLTVV.